One sample yielded the 7 T cell receptor beta chains listed below, sequenced in a study of T cells in Graves' hyperthyroidism and ophthalmopathy. The CDR3 regions of TCR beta were amplified from RNA transcripts. The primer set for the first-round RT-PCR of the TCR CDR3 was HTBI. From the multiplex PCR reads, TCRdb called clonotypes with MiXCR, one entry per CDR3 protein. The table records about 270,000 distinct CDR3 sequences, about 15% of them present only once. Material: blood. Receptors were obtained from a woman in her fifties or sixties with Graves' hyperthyroidism that later progressed to Graves' ophthalmopathy.

The gene calls are TRBV7-9 and TRBJ1-5; unclear D gene. The length of the CDR3 is 12 residues. CDR1 SEHNR and CDR2 FQNEAQ come from the germline V gene (reference sequence). Trimming removed 7 bases from V and 4 bases from J, with 8 bases in between. CDR3 region: CASKSGNQPQHF. Written as DNA, the CDR3 is TGTGCCAGCAAATCGGGGAATCAGCCCCAGCATTTT.

The genes are TRBV11-3 and TRBJ2-3, with D possibly TRBD1 on 5 matching bases. The V end was cut by 4 bases, the J end by 5 bases, with 16 bases between. Per the germline V gene, CDR1 is SGHNT and CDR2 is YENEEA. The CDR3 contains 15 residues. CDR3 in amino acids: CASSSPVGLGDTQYF. The CDR3 DNA is TGTGCCAGCAGCTCCCCGGTGGGGCTGGGAGATACGCAGTATTTT.

This clonotype appeared many times. This sequence joins TRBV20-1 and TRBJ2-7; 9 positions match TRBD1. The CDR3 covers 14 residues. The trim removed 6 bases at V and 5 bases at J, leaving 11 bases unmatched. CDR1 and CDR2 from the germline V gene are DFQATT and SNEGSKA (reference sequence). This CDR3 reads CSARPGQGRDEQYF. CDR3 DNA sequence: TGCAGTGCCAGGCCGGGACAGGGAAGAGACGAGCAGTACTTC.

CDR3 residues: CASSPDRGSRETQYF. The CDR3 nucleotides read TGCGCCAGCAGCCCGGACAGGGGGAGTCGAGAGACCCAGTACTTC. The rearrangement uses TRBV5-1 and TRBJ2-5, with 10 nucleotides matching TRBD1. This CDR3 is 15 amino acids long. J was trimmed by 4 bases and V by 4 bases; bases with no gene match: 7. CDR1 and CDR2 (germline): SGHRS, YFSETQ.

This sequence joins TRBV20-1 and TRBJ1-4; no firm D call. In germline, CDR1 is DFQATT, CDR2 SNEGSKA (reference sequence). Between the trimmed V and J ends, which lost 0 bases and 8 bases, there was a span of 13 bases. There are 14 residues in the CDR3. The CDR3 here is CSARDNRAGEKLFF. For the CDR3, the DNA is TGCAGTGCTAGAGATAATCGGGCTGGCGAAAAACTGTTTTTT.

This clonotype was observed at least ten times. The chain has TRBV28 and TRBJ1-5; TRBD1 might be the D (6 bases). From germline, CDR1 is MDHEN and CDR2 SYDVKM. The CDR3 sequence is 14 residues long. The germline V and J ends were trimmed by 3 bases and 5 bases, with 11 bases remaining between them. The CDR3 loop reads CASSFRGPYQPQHF. For the CDR3, the DNA is TGTGCCAGCAGTTTTCGGGGGCCTTATCAGCCCCAGCATTTT.

In its sample, this clonotype was seen many times. J is TRBJ2-1 and V is TRBV20-1, with D uncertain. This CDR3 is 11 amino acids long. Germline V gene lookup returns CDR1 DFQATT and CDR2 SNEGSKA (reference sequence). V lost 5 bases, J lost 3 bases, and 5 bases lay in between. In nucleotides, the CDR3 is TGCAGTGCTTTAAACTACAATGAGCAGTTCTTC. Translating it yields CSALNYNEQFF.